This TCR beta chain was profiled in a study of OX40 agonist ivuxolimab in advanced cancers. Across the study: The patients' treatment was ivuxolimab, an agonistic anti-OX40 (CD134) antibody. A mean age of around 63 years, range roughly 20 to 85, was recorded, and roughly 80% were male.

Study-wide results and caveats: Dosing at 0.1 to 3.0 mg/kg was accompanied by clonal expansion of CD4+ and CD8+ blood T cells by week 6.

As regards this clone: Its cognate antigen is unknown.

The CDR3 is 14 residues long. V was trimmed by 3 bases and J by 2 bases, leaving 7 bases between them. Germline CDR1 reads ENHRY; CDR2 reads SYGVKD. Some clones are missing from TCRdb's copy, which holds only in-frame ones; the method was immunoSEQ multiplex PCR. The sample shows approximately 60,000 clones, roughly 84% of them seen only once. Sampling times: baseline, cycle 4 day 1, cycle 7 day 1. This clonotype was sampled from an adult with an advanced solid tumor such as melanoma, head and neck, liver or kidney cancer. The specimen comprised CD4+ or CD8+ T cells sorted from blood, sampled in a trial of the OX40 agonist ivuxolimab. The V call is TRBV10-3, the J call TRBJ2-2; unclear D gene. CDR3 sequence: CAISERDNTGELFF. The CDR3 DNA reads TGTGCCATCAGTGAAAGGGATAACACCGGGGAGCTGTTTTTT.